One sample yielded the 25 T cell receptor beta chains listed below, sequenced in a study of control samples from healthy donors and cancer patients. Method: immunoSEQ multiplex PCR; TCRdb's copy keeps in-frame clones and lacks some. The sample yields about 180,000 clones, almost 90% seen once. What was sequenced was blood. These receptors all stem from a woman aged 50 to 60 in good health.

A single count supports this clone. The chain carries TRBV11-1 and TRBJ2-3; D is possibly TRBD2 (6 bases). Trimming left V 5 bases short and J 0 bases short, with 12 bases between. Germline V gene sequence: CDR1 SGHAT, CDR2 FQDESV (reference sequence). There are 15 residues in the CDR3. The CDR3 sequence: CASSPARESTDTQYF. The CDR3 nucleotides read TGTGCCAGCAGCCCCGCCCGGGAGAGCACAGATACGCAGTATTTT.

Note on this clone: Other DNA variants within this sample encode the same CDR3. The chain combines TRBV5-4 with TRBJ1-2, with TRBD1 as a possible D gene (5 bases). This CDR3 is 13 amino acids long. Germline V CDR1 and CDR2: SGHNT, YYREEE (reference sequence). V lost 2 bases to trimming and J lost 2 bases, with 7 bases between them. CDR3 coding DNA: TGTGCCAGCAGCTTAGAGGGGAACTATGGCTACACCTTC. Protein: CASSLEGNYGYTF.

The V and J genes are TRBV11-2 and TRBJ1-1; D remains unclear. V lost 2 bases and J 7 bases, leaving 5 bases between the germline ends. The CDR3 is 11 residues long. Germline V gives CDR1 SGHAT, CDR2 FQNNGV. CDR3 nucleotide sequence: TGTGCCAGCAGCTTACAAGATGAAGCTTTCTTT. This gives the protein CASSLQDEAFF.

The V call is TRBV11-2, the J call TRBJ2-5; no clear D gene. Trimming removed 0 bases at V and 8 bases at J, with 4 bases between. CDR3 length: 11 residues. CDR1 is SGHAT and CDR2 is FQNNGV in the germline V gene. As DNA, the CDR3 is TGTGCCAGCAGCTTAGAAAGAACCCAGTACTTC. Translating gives CASSLERTQYF.

The chain recombines TRBV7-3 with TRBJ2-3, with TRBD2 matching over 11 bases. The CDR3 sequence is 17 residues long. The trim removed 0 bases at V and 7 bases at J, leaving 9 bases unmatched. The germline V gene has CDR1 SGHTA and CDR2 FQGTGA. In DNA form, the CDR3 reads TGTGCCAGCAGCTTAACGTCTCCTAGCGGGGGGCCAAATACGCAGTATTTT. The encoded protein is CASSLTSPSGGPNTQYF.

The gene calls are TRBV29-1 and TRBJ1-1, with D unclear. There are 13 residues in the CDR3. Germline CDR1 reads SQVTM; CDR2 reads ANQGSEA. Between the trimmed V and J ends, which lost 6 bases and 2 bases, there was a span of 13 bases. This CDR3 reads CSVLDGSNTEAFF. CDR3 in DNA: TGCAGCGTCCTGGATGGATCAAACACTGAAGCTTTCTTT.

The J gene is TRBJ2-1, the V gene TRBV15, with 14 bases fitting TRBD2. CDR3 length equals 16 residues. Trimming cost V 3 bases and J 6 bases; bases outside gene matches: 4. Germline loops: CDR1 LNHNV, CDR2 YYDKDF (reference sequence). The CDR3 loop reads CATSRGTSGRVNEQFF. The CDR3 nucleotides are TGTGCCACCAGCAGGGGGACTAGCGGGAGAGTCAATGAGCAGTTCTTC.

This clone has just one count. V and J are TRBV28 and TRBJ2-2; D gene ambiguous. The ends were cut back, 6 bases at V and 1 base at J, with 15 bases in the middle. Per the germline V gene, CDR1 is MDHEN and CDR2 is SYDVKM. The CDR3 covers 16 residues. In DNA form, the CDR3 reads TGTGCCAGCAGCCGGTTTAGACCCAAGAACACCGGGGAGCTGTTTTTT. Translating gives CASSRFRPKNTGELFF. Together with reference TRBV28 and TRBJ2-2, the CDR3 gives the full variable domain: DVKVTQSSRYLVKRTGEKVFLECVQDMDHENMFWYRQDPGLGLRLIYFSYDVKMKEKGDIPEGYSVSREKKERFSLILESASTNQTSMYLCASSRFRPKNTGELFFGEGSRLTVL.

V usage is TRBV5-6 and J usage is TRBJ2-7, with TRBD1 identical over 8 bases. CDR1 is SGHDT, CDR2 YYEEEE, per germline. This CDR3 has 14 residues. With V trimmed by 1 base and J by 3 bases, 3 bases remained unmatched. CDR3 region: CASSLHGQGYEQYF. CDR3 nucleotides: TGTGCCAGCAGCTTGCATGGACAGGGCTACGAGCAGTACTTC.

The table lists this clone with a count of one. V and J are TRBV7-9 and TRBJ2-1; TRBD1 matches at 7 bases. V was pared by 6 bases and J by 4 bases, with 3 bases of the junction left unmatched. The germline V gene encodes CDR1 SEHNR and CDR2 FQNEAQ (reference sequence). The CDR3 is 13 amino acids. The CDR3 sequence: CASRGTAYNEQFF. The CDR3 DNA sequence: TGTGCCAGCAGGGGGACAGCTTACAATGAGCAGTTCTTC.

The J gene is TRBJ2-7, the V gene TRBV7-8; D gene ambiguous. This CDR3 contains 11 residues. Germline CDR1 reads SGHVS; CDR2 reads FQNEAQ. The V end lost 1 base, the J end lost 6 bases, and 4 bases lay between the germline ends. CDR3 amino acids: CASSLGPEQYF. The CDR3 DNA sequence: TGTGCCAGCAGCTTAGGCCCCGAGCAGTACTTC.

The rearrangement joins TRBV9 to TRBJ2-5, with D possibly matching TRBD2 (6 bases). Deletions cut 1 base from V and 5 bases from J, with 15 bases between. There are 15 residues in the CDR3. Germline loops: CDR1 SGDLS, CDR2 YYNGEE. Written as DNA, the CDR3 is TGTGCCAGCAGCGTAAATTTGGAGGGATGGGAGACCCAGTACTTC. This translates into CASSVNLEGWETQYF.

The chain has TRBV28 and TRBJ1-2; TRBD1 might be the D (5 bases). V lost 3 bases, J lost 5 bases, and 13 bases lay in between. From germline, CDR1 is MDHEN and CDR2 SYDVKM. The length of the CDR3 is 14 residues. CDR3 sequence (DNA): TGTGCCAGCAGTTTTGCGGGTGAGGGGTATGGCTACACCTTC. It encodes CASSFAGEGYGYTF.

This chain uses TRBV7-2 with TRBJ1-2, with D perhaps matching TRBD1 (6 bases). Germline values: CDR1 SGHTA, CDR2 FQGNSA. V lost 3 bases to trimming and J lost 2 bases, with 7 bases between them. The CDR3 runs to 13 residues. The CDR3 sequence is CASSFGGNYGYTF. CDR3 DNA: TGTGCCAGCAGCTTTGGGGGCAACTATGGCTACACCTTC. Supplemented by reference TRBV7-2 and TRBJ1-2, the full variable domain reads GAGVSQSPSNKVTEKGKDVELRCDPISGHTALYWYRQSLGQGLEFLIYFQGNSAPDKSGLPSDRFSAERTGGSVSTLTIQRTQQEDSAVYLCASSFGGNYGYTFGSGTRLTVV.

As DNA, the CDR3 is TGTGCCAGCAGTCCCCCTAGCTTCTATGGCTACACCTTC. Protein: CASSPPSFYGYTF. The chain couples TRBV12-3 or TRBV12-4 to TRBJ1-2, with D uncertain. The CDR3 covers 13 residues. The V and J ends lost 5 bases and 4 bases respectively, with 11 bases between them.

J is TRBJ2-6 and V is TRBV19, with 7 bases matching TRBD2. Trimming removed 0 bases from V and 0 bases from J; junction bases left unmatched: 11. Germline CDR1 and CDR2: LNHDA and SQIVND (reference sequence). The CDR3 consists of 20 residues. The CDR3 DNA follows: TGTGCCAGTAGTATAGACAAGGGGAGGGTACGGTACTCTGGGGCCAACGTCCTGACTTTC. Its protein is CASSIDKGRVRYSGANVLTF.

The chain joins TRBV4-1 to TRBJ2-7; 8 bases match TRBD1. V shed 1 base and J 2 bases; nucleotides not matched to a gene: 4. Germline V gives CDR1 MGHRA, CDR2 YSYEKL. The CDR3 loop spans 15 amino acids. CDR3 DNA: TGCGCCAGCAGCCAAGGGCAGGGGGCACCCTACGAGCAGTACTTC. This codes for CASSQGQGAPYEQYF.

The chain links TRBV5-1 to TRBJ2-7; D might be TRBD2 (6 bases). CDR3 length: 13 residues. CDR1 and CDR2 (germline): SGHRS, YFSETQ. V was clipped by 2 bases and J by 6 bases, with 12 bases between them. DNA for the CDR3: TGCGCCAGCAGCTTACGGGCGGAGGGCGAGCAGTACTTC. It is translated as CASSLRAEGEQYF. Looking up the rest from reference TRBV5-1 and TRBJ2-7 gives the full variable domain: KAGVTQTPRYLIKTRGQQVTLSCSPISGHRSVSWYQQTPGQGLQFLFEYFSETQRNKGNFPGRFSGRQFSNSRSEMNVSTLELGDSALYLCASSLRAEGEQYFGPGTRLTVT.

Here the CDR3 reads CASQHRGRTRTDIQYF. CDR3 in DNA: TGTGCCAGCCAGCACAGGGGGCGGACCAGGACCGATATTCAGTACTTC. The genes are TRBV5-4 and TRBJ2-4; 9 positions agree with TRBD1. Germline V lookup: CDR1 SGHNT, CDR2 YYREEE (reference sequence). Unmatched junction bases numbered 18, after V lost 7 bases and J lost 10 bases. The CDR3 sequence is 16 residues long.

The chain couples TRBV7-8 to TRBJ2-5; the D is unclear. The CDR3 sequence is 13 residues long. Germline V gene sequence: CDR1 SGHVS, CDR2 FQNEAQ. V was pared by 4 bases and J by 0 bases, with 6 bases between. CDR3 DNA sequence: TGTGCCAGCAGCTGGGGATACCAAGAGACCCAGTACTTC. Its protein is CASSWGYQETQYF.

This chain connects TRBV10-3 to TRBJ2-1; D gene ambiguous. Germline V lookup: CDR1 ENHRY, CDR2 SYGVKD. The CDR3 runs 11 residues. The ends were cut back, 4 bases at V and 7 bases at J, with 5 bases in the middle. The CDR3 is CAISGMNEQFF. The CDR3 coding sequence is TGTGCCATCAGTGGGATGAATGAGCAGTTCTTC.

The chain is built from TRBV18 and TRBJ1-2; D gene unclear. Germline-derived CDR1 and CDR2 are KGHSH and LQKENI. Trimming took off 2 bases at V and 4 bases at J, with 11 bases between the two ends. The CDR3 is 14 residues long. The CDR3 loop is CASSPSLDGYGYTF. CDR3 DNA: TGTGCCAGCTCACCATCCCTGGACGGCTATGGCTACACCTTC.

V and J are TRBV2 and TRBJ2-2, with 10 bases aligning to TRBD1. Per germline, CDR1 SNHLY and CDR2 FYNNEI. Losses at the gene ends were 6 bases for V and 5 bases for J; bases not matched to a gene: 0. The CDR3 sequence is 13 residues long. The CDR3: CASRDRGTGELFF. The CDR3 bases are TGTGCCAGCAGGGACAGGGGGACCGGGGAGCTGTTTTTT.

The CDR3 bases are TGTGCCAGCTCACTGGACAGGGGGCTCAATCAGCCCCAGCATTTT. Protein: CASSLDRGLNQPQHF. The chain has TRBV18 and TRBJ1-5; 11 bases align to TRBD1. In germline, CDR1 is KGHSH, CDR2 LQKENI. This CDR3 has 15 residues. Trimming cost V 4 bases and J 3 bases; bases outside gene matches: 2. Looking up the rest from reference TRBV18 and TRBJ1-5 gives the full variable domain: NAGVMQNPRHLVRRRGQEARLRCSPMKGHSHVYWYRQLPEEGLKFMVYLQKENIIDESGMPKERFSAEFPKEGPSILRIQQVVRGDSAAYFCASSLDRGLNQPQHFGDGTRLSIL.

In this sample, this clone turned up once. The chain has TRBV29-1 and TRBJ2-4, with TRBD1 matching 10 bases. V shed 6 bases and J 12 bases; nucleotides not matched to a gene: 5. CDR1 and CDR2 from the germline V gene are SQVTM and ANQGSEA. The CDR3 runs to 11 residues. The CDR3 DNA follows: TGCAGCGTGGGGACAGGGGTCGGTCAGTACTTC. Translation gives CSVGTGVGQYF.